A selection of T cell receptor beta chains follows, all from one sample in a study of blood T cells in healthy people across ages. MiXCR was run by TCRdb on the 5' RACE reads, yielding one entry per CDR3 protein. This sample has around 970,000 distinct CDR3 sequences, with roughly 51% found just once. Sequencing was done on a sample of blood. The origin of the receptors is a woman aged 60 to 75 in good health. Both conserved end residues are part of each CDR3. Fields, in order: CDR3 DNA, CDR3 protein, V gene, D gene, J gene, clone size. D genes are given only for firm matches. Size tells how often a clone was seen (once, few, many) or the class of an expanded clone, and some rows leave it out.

TGTGCCAGCAGAAAACAGGGGATGGAGACCCAGTACTTC | CASRKQGMETQYF | TRBV12-3/TRBV12-4 | TRBD1 | TRBJ2-5 | -
TGCGCCAGCAGCCTCCAGGCGGCGGGAGATGGCTCGAACATTCAGTACTTC | CASSLQAAGDGSNIQYF | TRBV4-3 | TRBD2 | TRBJ2-4 | -
TGTGCCAGCAGCTTACGGGTAGCGGGCCTCTACGAGCAGTACTTC | CASSLRVAGLYEQYF | TRBV7-2 | TRBD2 | TRBJ2-7 | -
TGCAGCGTTGTGCCACTAGCGGGAGGGGGCAATGAGCAGTTCTTC | CSVVPLAGGGNEQFF | TRBV29-1 | TRBD2 | TRBJ2-1 | few
TGTGCCAGCAGTTTAGCCTTTTTGGGCAGGAGGAACACCGGGGAGCTGTTTTTT | CASSLAFLGRRNTGELFF | TRBV27 | - | TRBJ2-2 | -
TGTGCCAGCAGCTTAGTGGCCGAGGGAGGGGAGTTTTCACCCCTCCACTTT | CASSLVAEGGEFSPLHF | TRBV7-8 | - | TRBJ1-6 | few
TGCGCCAGCAGCATCGGGACGGTGCCAAGGGATGAGCAGTTCTTC | CASSIGTVPRDEQFF | TRBV5-1 | - | TRBJ2-1 | few
TGTGCCAGCACCCAGCCTCCCGGGGAGCTGTTTTTT | CASTQPPGELFF | TRBV12-3/TRBV12-4 | - | TRBJ2-2 | -
TGTGCCAGCAGTGAAGCGCGTTATACGCAGTATTTT | CASSEARYTQYF | TRBV6-1 | - | TRBJ2-3 | -
TGCAGTGCTTACAGGGCGAGCTCCTATAGTTCACCCCTCCACTTT | CSAYRASSYSSPLHF | TRBV20-1 | - | TRBJ1-6 | -
TGTGCCAGCAGAGGGGTCGGGACACCAAATAATCAGCCCCAGCATTTT | CASRGVGTPNNQPQHF | TRBV2 | - | TRBJ1-5 | few
TGCAGTGCAGCACAGGGCATCGATGAGCAGTTCTTC | CSAAQGIDEQFF | TRBV20-1 | - | TRBJ2-1 | -
TGCAGTGCTCCCTCGGACAGGTCTTACTCCTACGAGCAGTACTTC | CSAPSDRSYSYEQYF | TRBV20-1 | TRBD1 | TRBJ2-7 | -
TGTGCCAGCAGCACCGGGACAGGAATTACTGAAGCTTTCTTT | CASSTGTGITEAFF | TRBV7-9 | TRBD1 | TRBJ1-1 | -
TGTGCCAGCAGTTACGGGACTCCGATCCGAAATGAGCAGTTCTTC | CASSYGTPIRNEQFF | TRBV6-2/TRBV6-3 | - | TRBJ2-1 | -
TGTGCCAGCAGCCAATCAGGACAGGGGAACATTCAGTACTTC | CASSQSGQGNIQYF | TRBV4-2 | TRBD1 | TRBJ2-4 | few
TGCGCCAGCAGCCAATCTGGGGGGGGCGAGCAGTACTTC | CASSQSGGGEQYF | TRBV4-3 | TRBD2 | TRBJ2-7 | few
TGCAGCGTTGAAGAAATCAGCGGAACGACGCGGTATTTT | CSVEEISGTTRYF | TRBV29-1 | - | TRBJ2-3 | -
TGTGCCAGCAGCCAAGCGGTCAGGGCGTACGAGCAGTACTTC | CASSQAVRAYEQYF | TRBV3-1 | - | TRBJ2-7 | -
TGTGCCAGCAGTTTCATCACCCCGGGACAACAACTCTATGGCTACACCTTC | CASSFITPGQQLYGYTF | TRBV27 | - | TRBJ1-2 | many
TGTGCCAGCAGTGAGACATCCCTGGAAGCTTTCTTT | CASSETSLEAFF | TRBV12-3/TRBV12-4 | - | TRBJ1-1 | -
TGCAGTGCTCCCCGTGGCCTAGCGGGAGTTGAGACCCAGTACTTC | CSAPRGLAGVETQYF | TRBV20-1 | TRBD2 | TRBJ2-5 | -
TGCGCCAGCAGCTTTAACAGGGGTGGCTCCTACGAGCAGTACTTC | CASSFNRGGSYEQYF | TRBV5-1 | TRBD1 | TRBJ2-7 | -